A single sample gave rise to the 5 T cell receptor beta chains below, sequenced in a study of post-analysis software for immune sequencing data. The antigens of these receptors remain unknown. Every TCR beta cDNA library bore unique molecular identifiers. TCRdb ran MiXCR on the PCR reads and lists one entry per CDR3 protein. The sample includes about 820,000 distinct CDR3 sequences, about 53% of them seen just once. Findings and limits, study-wide: Among five TRBV segments more frequent in patients than controls were TRBV5-6, TRBV5-1 and TRBV20-1.

The sequenced sample was blood. These receptors were collected from a girl between 5 and 17 years old with multiple sclerosis.

The CDR3 sequence is CSARGEAGGQFF. The DNA for the CDR3 is TGCAGTGCTAGAGGGGAAGCGGGAGGGCAGTTCTTC. The chain joins TRBV20-1 to TRBJ2-1; 9 bases fit TRBD2. There are 12 residues in the CDR3. V lost 1 base and J lost 12; bases outside the gene matches: 4. Germline-derived CDR1 and CDR2 are DFQATT and SNEGSKA (reference sequence).

The V call is TRBV18, the J call TRBJ2-5; D remains unclear. The germline V gene has CDR1 KGHSH and CDR2 LQKENI. Trimming cost V 1 base and J 3 bases, with 6 bases left between them. This CDR3 contains 13 residues. CDR3 protein: CASSPRSKETQYF. In DNA, the CDR3 is TGTGCCAGCTCACCACGGTCTAAAGAGACCCAGTACTTC.

This clonotype showed up just a few times. This rearrangement joins TRBV12-3 or TRBV12-4 to TRBJ1-5; unclear D gene. V lost 3 bases to trimming and J lost 0 bases, with 9 bases between them. CDR3 length: 15 residues. In DNA form, the CDR3 reads TGTGCCAGCAGTTTCCGGCGGATTAGCAATCAGCCCCAGCATTTT. Amino acids: CASSFRRISNQPQHF.

This clonotype has just a few counts. CDR3 sequence reads: CASRDLAGPSTDTQYF. In nucleotides, the CDR3 is TGCGCCAGCAGGGACCTAGCGGGCCCTAGCACAGATACGCAGTATTTT. The chain uses TRBV5-1 and TRBJ2-3, with 8 bases lining up with TRBD2. This CDR3 is 16 amino acids long. CDR1 is SGHRS and CDR2 is YFSETQ in the germline V gene. The trim removed 5 bases at V and 0 bases at J, leaving 8 bases unmatched.

This clonotype was found a few times. The chain employs TRBV20-1 and TRBJ2-1, with 10 nucleotides matching TRBD2. Germline V gene lookup returns CDR1 DFQATT and CDR2 SNEGSKA (reference sequence). V shed 4 bases and J 3 bases; nucleotides not matched to a gene: 6. The CDR3 is 15 amino acids. The CDR3 region is CSAKLAGLGYNEQFF. CDR3 bases: TGCAGTGCTAAACTAGCGGGACTGGGCTACAATGAGCAGTTCTTC.